The rows below give T cell receptor beta chains drawn from one sample of a study of T cell changes during pregnancy in multiple sclerosis. Repertoires were generated with immunoSEQ multiplex PCR, while TCRdb's copy carries only in-frame clones and drops some. The repertoire holds about 79,000 clones, roughly 93% seen once, with around 0.75% in the top ten. Sequenced here: peripheral blood, sampled in the second trimester of pregnancy. All receptors derive from a female donor in good health, enrolled as a control in a pregnancy study. Each CDR3 is given without its conserved first and last residue. Each record gives: J gene, V gene, CDR3 protein.

TRBJ1-2	TRBV4-3	ASSSGQGYNYGYT
TRBJ2-3	TRBV2	ASSEDRITDTQY
TRBJ2-7	TRBV30	AWRGTTGTSYEQY
TRBJ1-1	TRBV9	ASSVVLGDTTEAF
TRBJ2-5	TRBV4-3	ASSQASGEGQETQY
TRBJ1-3	TRBV4-3	ASSHPGNTIY
TRBJ2-1	TRBV7-7	ASSPLAGGGNEQF
TRBJ1-2	TRBV6-5	ASSKDSPHWGYT
TRBJ1-1	TRBV19	ASSINGAHTEAF
TRBJ2-3	TRBV7-3	ASSLQGSDTQY
TRBJ2-7	TRBV5-4	ASSVSSGGIYEQY
TRBJ2-1	TRBV7-9	ASSLTQGPYNEQF
TRBJ2-3	TRBV5-6	ASSQSGRQSD
TRBJ1-5	TRBV7-2	ASTPGYNQPQH
TRBJ2-7	TRBV5-4	ASSRTAAYEQY
TRBJ1-6	TRBV4-3	ASSQEPGGVSPLH
TRBJ2-3	TRBV19	ASSQGDTQY
TRBJ1-1	TRBV5-1	ASSYSGIENTEAF
TRBJ2-3	TRBV18	ASSPRTSGGADTQY
TRBJ2-7	TRBV5-4	ASSGDRSYEQY
TRBJ2-5	TRBV30	AWSVLSGGETQY
TRBJ2-7	TRBV19	ASSTTGTGYEQY
TRBJ2-7	TRBV27	ASSPGTGGYEQY
TRBJ1-2	TRBV30	AWSKSGHSNYGYT
TRBJ1-6	TRBV27	ASSLTSNSPLH
TRBJ1-6	TRBV14	ASSQRSPGQEGNSPLH
TRBJ1-1	TRBV6-6	ASKSIPVAEAF
TRBJ2-5	TRBV27	ASREDWAAGLETQY
TRBJ1-4	TRBV9	ASSAKGSTNEKLF
TRBJ2-1	TRBV19	ASSIGNDGQGRF
TRBJ2-3	TRBV5-4	ASSLRTSGALTDTQY
TRBJ1-6	TRBV2	ASRTGVASPLH
TRBJ1-2	TRBV4-2	ASSQGTGVGYT
TRBJ1-1	TRBV27	ASSLSRDRNTEAF
TRBJ2-2	TRBV19	ASSQRGVKLTGELF
TRBJ1-2	TRBV2	ASRDSPYGYT
TRBJ1-1	TRBV6-6	ASILQGRDTEAF
TRBJ2-5	TRBV27	ASSLTGDQETQY
TRBJ1-1	TRBV7-3	ASSLWGRSTEAF
TRBJ1-2	TRBV30	AWRDTGGSGYT
TRBJ1-4	TRBV7-6	ASSRRTNEKLF
TRBJ2-1	TRBV7-2	ASSPAAQISYNEQF
TRBJ1-5	TRBV10-3	AISESQQGQGGNQPQH
TRBJ2-5	TRBV6-6	ASSFSGQGTETQY
TRBJ2-1	TRBV27	ASTLFLPGLAGEQF
TRBJ2-2	TRBV18	ASSPGGSANTGELF
TRBJ1-2	TRBV6-1	ASSDSGDYGYT
TRBJ1-2	TRBV5-1	ASSLAGQESYGYT
TRBJ1-2	TRBV6-1	ASSESRVNYGYT
TRBJ1-1	TRBV19	ASSIEQGMNTEAF